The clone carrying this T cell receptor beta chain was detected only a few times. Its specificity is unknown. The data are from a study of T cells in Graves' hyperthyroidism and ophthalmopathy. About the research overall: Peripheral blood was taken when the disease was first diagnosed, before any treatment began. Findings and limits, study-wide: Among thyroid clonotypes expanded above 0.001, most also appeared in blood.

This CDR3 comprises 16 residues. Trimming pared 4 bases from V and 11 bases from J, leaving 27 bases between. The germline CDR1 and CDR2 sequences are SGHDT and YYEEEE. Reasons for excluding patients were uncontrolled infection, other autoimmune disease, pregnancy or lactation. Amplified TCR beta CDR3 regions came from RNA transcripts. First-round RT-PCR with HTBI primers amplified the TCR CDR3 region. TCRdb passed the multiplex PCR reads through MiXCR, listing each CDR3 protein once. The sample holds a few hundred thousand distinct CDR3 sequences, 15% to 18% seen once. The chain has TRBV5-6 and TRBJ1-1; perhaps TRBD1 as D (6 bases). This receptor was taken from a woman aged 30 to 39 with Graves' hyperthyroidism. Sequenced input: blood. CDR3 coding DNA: TGTGCCAGCAGCCCACGAACGTACAGGGCCCCTTTTGGGGCTTTCTTT. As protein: CASSPRTYRAPFGAFF.